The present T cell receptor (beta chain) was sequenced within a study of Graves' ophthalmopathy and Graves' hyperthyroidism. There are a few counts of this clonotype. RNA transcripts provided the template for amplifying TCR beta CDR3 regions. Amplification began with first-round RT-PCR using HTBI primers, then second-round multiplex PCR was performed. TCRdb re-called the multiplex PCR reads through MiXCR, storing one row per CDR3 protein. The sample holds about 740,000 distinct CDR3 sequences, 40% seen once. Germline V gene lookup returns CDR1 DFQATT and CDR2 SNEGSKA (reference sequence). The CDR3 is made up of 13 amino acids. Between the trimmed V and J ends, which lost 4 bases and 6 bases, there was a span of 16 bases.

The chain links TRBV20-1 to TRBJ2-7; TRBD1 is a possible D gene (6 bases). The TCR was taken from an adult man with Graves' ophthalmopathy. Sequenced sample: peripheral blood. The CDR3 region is CSATSGQTPEQYF. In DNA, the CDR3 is TGCAGTGCTACCTCAGGACAGACTCCCGAGCAGTACTTC.